The 31 T cell receptor beta chains given below trace back to one sample, sequenced in a study of blood T cell repertoires in COVID-19. Only in-frame clones appear in the TCRdb table, and some are missing; sequencing was by immunoSEQ multiplex PCR. The data contain 70,000 to 90,000 clones, about 82% of them seen just once; the ten biggest clones take up about 18%. Sample: peripheral blood. The receptors shown here come from a woman aged 60-70 years with acute or convalescent COVID-19.

This chain links TRBV2 with TRBJ1-6; 9 bases agree with TRBD1. With 1 base clipped from V and 8 bases from J, the junction kept 9 bases outside the gene matches. Germline assignment: CDR1 SNHLY and CDR2 FYNNEI. The CDR3 length is 17 residues. The CDR3 loop reads CASSEGGGTGFDSPLHF. The DNA for the CDR3 is TGTGCCAGCAGTGAAGGAGGAGGGACAGGGTTTGATTCACCCCTCCACTTT.

The CDR3 region is CASSPQGNEQYF. For the CDR3, the DNA is TGTGCCAGCAGTCCACAGGGAAACGAGCAGTACTTC. V is TRBV6-2 or TRBV6-3 and J is TRBJ2-7; D might be TRBD1 (6 bases). The CDR3 has 12 amino acids. V dropped 5 bases and J dropped 5 bases, with 10 bases sitting between them. Germline CDR1 and CDR2: MNHEY and SVGEGT.

The V call is TRBV6-1, the J call TRBJ2-3; TRBD1 matches at 7 bases. The CDR3 has 16 residues. Trimming at V came to 1 base and at J to 0 bases, leaving 4 bases not matched to a gene. CDR1 is MNHNS and CDR2 is SASEGT in the germline V gene. The CDR3, as DNA: TGTGCCAGCAGTGAAGGCCGGGACAGAAGCACAGATACGCAGTATTTT. Its translation: CASSEGRDRSTDTQYF.

This clone was observed a few times. The V gene is TRBV9, the J gene TRBJ2-1; D possibly corresponds to TRBD1 (5 bases). Germline-derived CDR1 and CDR2 are SGDLS and YYNGEE. V shed 5 bases and J shed 7 bases, with 10 bases lying between them. This CDR3 has 12 residues. CDR3 sequence reads: CASSGAANEQFF. CDR3 in DNA: TGTGCCAGCAGTGGGGCGGCTAATGAGCAGTTCTTC.

The chain carries TRBV5-4 and TRBJ2-3; D possibly corresponds to TRBD2 (7 bases). Germline V gene data show CDR1 as SGHNT and CDR2 as YYREEE (reference sequence). The CDR3 sequence is 14 residues long. The V end was cut by 4 bases, the J end by 0 bases, with 9 bases between. The CDR3 spells CASSGGASTDTQYF. The CDR3 nucleotides read TGTGCCAGCAGCGGGGGGGCAAGCACAGATACGCAGTATTTT.

This sequence joins TRBV7-2 and TRBJ2-1; tentatively, D is TRBD2 (5 bases). Trimming removed 2 bases at V and 4 bases at J, with 12 bases between. The CDR3 consists of 15 residues. Germline CDR1 SGHTA, CDR2 FQGNSA. The CDR3 sequence: CASSLHRGQYNEQFF. CDR3 bases: TGTGCCAGCAGCTTACACCGGGGTCAATACAATGAGCAGTTCTTC.

This clone has a single count. The rearrangement uses TRBV23-1 and TRBJ1-2; maybe TRBD1 (5 bases). TRBV23-1 is treated as an ORF (open reading frame) with a function not yet certain. V was shortened by 8 bases and J by 8 bases, with 21 bases between the two germline ends. The CDR3 totals 14 residues. The CDR3 reads CASAVGRALRGYTF. CDR3 bases: TGCGCCAGCGCAGTAGGCAGGGCCCTTCGGGGCTACACCTTC.

The V call is TRBV2, the J call TRBJ2-5, with a possible D match to TRBD1 (6 bases). Trimming took 11 bases from V and 5 from J, leaving 12 bases between them. The CDR3 runs 11 residues. Germline CDR1 is SNHLY and CDR2 is FYNNEI. CDR3 sequence: CAAGDFETQYF. The CDR3 DNA reads TGTGCCGCAGGGGATTTCGAGACCCAGTACTTC.

The chain has TRBV18 and TRBJ1-6, with D uncertain. Trimming left V 6 bases short and J 4 bases short, with 13 bases between. The CDR3 covers 15 residues. Per the germline V gene, CDR1 is KGHSH and CDR2 is LQKENI. The CDR3 is CASSPPGGYNSPLHF. In nucleotides, the CDR3 is TGTGCCAGCTCTCCCCCGGGTGGGTATAATTCACCCCTCCACTTT.

The chain uses TRBV7-2 and TRBJ1-5, with D hard to call. The CDR3 contains 14 residues. Germline V CDR1 and CDR2: SGHTA, FQGNSA. The V gene lost 2 bases and the J gene lost 5 bases, with 10 bases spanning the gap. The CDR3 DNA reads TGTGCCAGCAGCTTATATAGGGAGGATCAGCCCCAGCATTTT. Translation: CASSLYREDQPQHF.

The sample holds one count of this clone. The V call is TRBV10-3, the J call TRBJ1-3; a weak D match, TRBD1 (5 bases). V was trimmed by 5 bases and J by 0 bases, leaving 8 bases between them. Looked up from germline, CDR1 is ENHRY and CDR2 is SYGVKD. The CDR3 is 14 amino acids. Here the CDR3 reads CAISLDISGNTIYF. Here the CDR3 DNA reads TGTGCCATCAGTCTGGACATCTCTGGAAACACCATATATTTT.

The rearrangement links TRBV11-2 to TRBJ1-2; D possibly corresponds to TRBD1 (6 bases). Germline CDR1 reads SGHAT; CDR2 reads FQNNGV. The CDR3 contains 15 residues. V was cut by 0 bases and J by 8 bases, with 16 bases left in between. For the CDR3, the DNA is TGTGCCAGCAGCTTAGAGGGGGGGCGGGCCCAAGGCTACACCTTC. Its translation: CASSLEGGRAQGYTF. The full variable domain, its missing parts supplied by reference TRBV11-2 and TRBJ1-2, is EAGVAQSPRYKIIEKRQSVAFWCNPISGHATLYWYQQILGQGPKLLIQFQNNGVVDDSQLPKDRFSAERLKGVDSTLKIQPAKLEDSAVYLCASSLEGGRAQGYTFGSGTRLTVV.

The DNA of the CDR3 is TGTGCCATCAGTGAAGAACAGGGGGCAAGCTATGGCTACACCTTC. Translating gives CAISEEQGASYGYTF. The chain carries TRBV10-3 and TRBJ1-2; 9 bases line up with TRBD1. The CDR3 totals 15 residues. CDR1 is ENHRY and CDR2 is SYGVKD in the germline V gene. The J segment lost 4 bases and the V segment lost 3 bases, leaving 6 bases of the junction unmatched.

The chain employs TRBV4-1 and TRBJ1-5; tentatively, D is TRBD1 (5 bases). From germline, CDR1 is MGHRA and CDR2 YSYEKL. This CDR3 comprises 17 residues. V lost 1 base, J lost 2 bases, and 15 bases lay in between. CDR3 nucleotides: TGCGCCAGCAGCCAAGTGGCCCCTTTGACAGGCAATCAGCCCCAGCATTTT. This sequence encodes CASSQVAPLTGNQPQHF.

The rearrangement joins TRBV27 to TRBJ2-7; maybe TRBD1 (5 bases). The germline V gene has CDR1 MNHEY and CDR2 SMNVEV (reference sequence). Trimming took 3 bases from V and 2 from J, leaving 14 bases between them. This CDR3 has 15 residues. For the CDR3, the DNA is TGTGCCAGCAGTTTTGGGGCTCCGCAACCCTACGAGCAGTACTTC. It yields the protein CASSFGAPQPYEQYF.

The chain links TRBV5-1 to TRBJ2-5; TRBD1 matches at 7 bases. CDR1 is SGHRS, CDR2 YFSETQ, per germline. This CDR3 is 14 amino acids long. Trimming took 3 bases from V and 4 from J; bases not matched to a gene: 6. The CDR3 here is CASSSGQQPETQYF. The CDR3 bases are TGCGCCAGCAGCTCGGGACAGCAGCCAGAGACCCAGTACTTC.

About this clone: Other DNA sequences in the sample encode the same CDR3. The DNA of the CDR3 is TGCAGTGCTAGTCACGGACAGGGGTATCAGCCCCAGCATTTT. It is translated as CSASHGQGYQPQHF. The chain is built from TRBV20-1 and TRBJ1-5; 9 bases match TRBD1. V shed 3 bases, J shed 5 bases, and the junction held 5 bases outside the gene matches. Germline V gives CDR1 DFQATT, CDR2 SNEGSKA (reference sequence). There are 14 residues in the CDR3.

The chain has TRBV2 and TRBJ1-2; 10 nucleotides match TRBD1. The CDR3 totals 20 residues. V shed 6 bases and J 4 bases; nucleotides not matched to a gene: 23. The germline CDR1 and CDR2 sequences are SNHLY and FYNNEI. The CDR3 loop reads CASRGAPVAGTGVGSYGYTF. The CDR3 coding sequence is TGTGCCAGCAGAGGGGCCCCGGTGGCCGGGACAGGGGTTGGAAGCTATGGCTACACCTTC.

The genes are TRBV20-1 and TRBJ2-5; TRBD1 agrees at 7 bases. V was clipped by 3 bases and J by 4 bases; unmatched bases: 8. This CDR3 spans 14 amino acids. Germline CDR1 DFQATT, CDR2 SNEGSKA (reference sequence). DNA of the CDR3: TGCAGTGCTAGTCAAGGGGGCGAATTAGAGACCCAGTACTTC. This encodes CSASQGGELETQYF.

This chain joins TRBV5-8 and TRBJ1-1, with 7 positions matching TRBD1. Trimming at V came to 3 bases and at J to 0 bases, leaving 2 bases not matched to a gene. The CDR3 spans 14 residues. Germline lookup yields CDR1 SGHTS and CDR2 YDEGEE. CDR3 amino acids: CASSYDRVNTEAFF. For the CDR3, the DNA is TGTGCCAGCAGCTACGACAGGGTGAACACTGAAGCTTTCTTT.

The J gene is TRBJ1-6, the V gene TRBV7-2, with a possible D match to TRBD1 (5 bases). The ends were cut back, 5 bases at V and 6 bases at J, with 17 bases in the middle. The CDR3 contains 16 residues. CDR1 and CDR2 (germline): SGHTA, FQGNSA. CDR3 DNA: TGTGCCAGCAGCGCGACGCTGGGGCAGCCTAATTCACCCCTCCACTTT. Its protein is CASSATLGQPNSPLHF.

The chain carries TRBV7-2 and TRBJ2-1; D remains ambiguous. This CDR3 is 15 amino acids long. V was shortened by 2 bases and J by 3 bases, with 11 bases between the two germline ends. In germline, CDR1 is SGHTA, CDR2 FQGNSA. The CDR3 here is CASSLQRIIYNEQFF. In DNA, the CDR3 is TGTGCCAGCAGCTTACAGCGTATTATCTACAATGAGCAGTTCTTC.

This clone was seen just once. The chain carries TRBV11-2 and TRBJ2-1, with a weak D call TRBD2 (6 bases). CDR3 size: 16 residues. Trimming removed 5 bases at V and 0 bases at J, with 14 bases between. CDR1 is SGHAT, CDR2 FQNNGV, per germline. The CDR3 DNA follows: TGTGCCAGCAGCCCTGGACTACACTCCTCCTACAATGAGCAGTTCTTC. Its protein product is CASSPGLHSSYNEQFF.

The CDR3 loop is CASSLDPGGMGNEQFF. The CDR3 DNA sequence: TGCGCCAGCAGCTTGGACCCAGGGGGTATGGGTAATGAGCAGTTCTTC. V usage is TRBV5-1 and J usage is TRBJ2-1, with 7 bases lining up with TRBD1. The germline gives CDR1 SGHRS, CDR2 YFSETQ. This CDR3 is built from 16 residues. The V gene end was trimmed by 0 bases and the J gene end by 7 bases; junction bases not matched to a gene: 10.

This clone came up a few times. The chain couples TRBV7-2 to TRBJ1-1; possibly TRBD1 for D (6 bases). CDR3 length: 16 residues. Germline V gene lookup returns CDR1 SGHTA and CDR2 FQGNSA. Trimming removed 3 bases at V and 0 bases at J, with 14 bases between. DNA for the CDR3: TGTGCCAGCAGCTTCCGACAGGTTTGGATGAACACTGAAGCTTTCTTT. Its protein product is CASSFRQVWMNTEAFF.

J is TRBJ2-2 and V is TRBV6-5, with D possibly being TRBD2 (5 bases). Between the trimmed V and J ends, which lost 7 bases and 5 bases, there was a span of 8 bases. Germline V gene lookup returns CDR1 MNHEY and CDR2 SVGAGI. CDR3 length equals 12 residues. CDR3 nucleotide sequence: TGTGCCAGCATCGGGGATACCGGGGAGCTGTTTTTT. As protein: CASIGDTGELFF.

The chain is built from TRBV6-2 or TRBV6-3 and TRBJ2-1; 11 bases are a match to TRBD2. The trim removed 4 bases at V and 4 bases at J, leaving 0 bases unmatched. The CDR3 totals 14 residues. Germline-derived CDR1 and CDR2 are MNHEY and SVGEGT. Written as DNA, the CDR3 is TGTGCCAGCAGTTTAGCGGGGGGGTACAATGAGCAGTTCTTC. Protein product: CASSLAGGYNEQFF.

This clone was seen a few times. The CDR3 bases are TGTGCCAGCAGCCCGGGGACACTGAACACTGAAGCTTTCTTT. Amino acids: CASSPGTLNTEAFF. The chain links TRBV9 to TRBJ1-1; perhaps TRBD1 as D (6 bases). Trimming pared 4 bases from V and 0 bases from J, leaving 10 bases between. The length of the CDR3 is 14 residues. The germline CDR1 and CDR2 sequences are SGDLS and YYNGEE. The variable domain in full, completed from reference TRBV9 and TRBJ1-1, reads DSGVTQTPKHLITATGQRVTLRCSPRSGDLSVYWYQQSLDQGLQFLIQYYNGEERAKGNILERFSAQQFPDLHSELNLSSLELGDSALYFCASSPGTLNTEAFFGQGTRLTVV.

The J gene is TRBJ1-2, the V gene TRBV14; a weak D match, TRBD1 (5 bases). The CDR3 runs 13 residues. CDR1 is SGHDN and CDR2 is FVKESK in the germline V gene. V was cut by 1 base and J by 7 bases, with 10 bases left in between. The CDR3, as DNA: TGTGCCAGCAGCCAAGTTTCGGGGGGTGGCTACACCTTC. Translation: CASSQVSGGGYTF.

The V gene is TRBV6-5, the J gene TRBJ1-5, with unresolved D. Trimming removed 0 bases from V and 7 bases from J, with 13 bases in between. Germline assignment: CDR1 MNHEY and CDR2 SVGAGI. The CDR3 totals 15 residues. The DNA of the CDR3 is TGTGCCAGCAGTTACTCCCCCCAAGAGCGCCAGCCCCAGCATTTT. Translation: CASSYSPQERQPQHF.

The rearrangement uses TRBV11-2 and TRBJ1-2; D is undetermined. V lost 0 bases, J lost 8 bases, and 10 bases lay in between. The CDR3 covers 13 residues. Germline-derived CDR1 and CDR2 are SGHAT and FQNNGV. CDR3 sequence reads: CASSLDTRVGYTF. Here the CDR3 DNA reads TGTGCCAGCAGCTTAGATACCCGGGTCGGCTACACCTTC.